These 27 T cell receptor beta chains share one sample of origin, sequenced in a study of OX40 agonist ivuxolimab in advanced cancers. Produced via immunoSEQ multiplex PCR; TCRdb's table is partial and in-frame only. The repertoire includes about 94,000 clones, roughly 84% of them detected once, and under 0.35% sits in the top ten. The material sequenced was CD4+ or CD8+ T cells sorted from blood, taken in a trial of the OX40 agonist ivuxolimab. The receptor source for this set is an adult with an advanced solid tumor such as melanoma, head and neck, liver or kidney cancer.

The rearrangement joins TRBV5-4 to TRBJ2-1, with D possibly TRBD2 on 5 matching bases. The CDR3 contains 12 residues. The germline V gene has CDR1 SGHNT and CDR2 YYREEE (reference sequence). Between the trimmed V and J ends, which lost 4 bases and 15 bases, there was a span of 17 bases. CDR3 nucleotides: TGTGCCAGCAGCGCAGACCCCGGGAAGCGGTTCTTC. Its protein is CASSADPGKRFF.

The chain uses TRBV5-4 and TRBJ2-5; D perhaps matches TRBD1 (5 bases). V lost 7 bases, J lost 2 bases, and 21 bases lay in between. The germline V gene has CDR1 SGHNT and CDR2 YYREEE (reference sequence). CDR3 length equals 16 residues. CDR3 nucleotides: TGTGCCAGCTCTAACCTGGGGCTAGACTTACAAGAGACCCAGTACTTC. Protein: CASSNLGLDLQETQYF. Complete variable domain (other parts from reference TRBV5-4 and TRBJ2-5): ETGVTQSPTHLIKTRGQQVTLRCSSQSGHNTVSWYQQALGQGPQFIFQYYREEENGRGNFPPRFSGLQFPNYSSELNVNALELDDSALYLCASSNLGLDLQETQYFGPGTRLLVL.

This clone was seen a handful of times. The gene calls are TRBV9 and TRBJ2-7; weak D call: TRBD2 (6 bases). The CDR3 covers 13 residues. Germline lookup yields CDR1 SGDLS and CDR2 YYNGEE. V was trimmed by 0 bases and J by 4 bases, leaving 8 bases between them. Here the CDR3 DNA reads TGTGCCAGCAGCGTAGGGACTACTTACGAGCAGTACTTC. Translation: CASSVGTTYEQYF.

The chain recombines TRBV11-2 with TRBJ2-7, with D possibly being TRBD1 (6 bases). Deletions cut 1 base from V and 0 bases from J, with 10 bases between. Germline V gene data show CDR1 as SGHAT and CDR2 as FQNNGV. The CDR3 is made up of 15 amino acids. The CDR3: CASSLAGQTSYEQYF. The CDR3 DNA reads TGTGCCAGCAGCTTAGCAGGACAGACCTCCTACGAGCAGTACTTC.

The chain combines TRBV2 with TRBJ2-5, with D perhaps TRBD1 (6 bases). Germline CDR1 reads SNHLY; CDR2 reads FYNNEI. V was trimmed by 4 bases and J by 4 bases, leaving 19 bases between them. The CDR3 has 16 amino acids. The DNA of the CDR3 is TGTGCCAGCAGTGCCCGCCCTCCGACAGGCGCAGAGACCCAGTACTTC. Translation: CASSARPPTGAETQYF. Supplemented by reference TRBV2 and TRBJ2-5, the full variable domain reads EPEVTQTPSHQVTQMGQEVILRCVPISNHLYFYWYRQILGQKVEFLVSFYNNEISEKSEIFDDQFSVERPDGSNFTLKIRSTKLEDSAMYFCASSARPPTGAETQYFGPGTRLLVL.

This rearrangement joins TRBV11-2 to TRBJ1-6, with 8 bases that match TRBD1. With V trimmed by 5 bases and J by 5 bases, 5 bases remained unmatched. Germline CDR1 SGHAT, CDR2 FQNNGV. This CDR3 is built from 15 residues. CDR3: CASSQQGADNSPLHF. In DNA form, the CDR3 reads TGTGCCAGCAGCCAGCAGGGGGCCGATAATTCACCCCTCCACTTT.

The chain employs TRBV30 and TRBJ2-7; 12 bases agree with TRBD1. This CDR3 is 13 amino acids long. Germline V lookup: CDR1 GTSNPN, CDR2 SVGIG (reference sequence). V dropped 2 bases and J dropped 6; count of bases not matched to a gene: 2. Written as DNA, the CDR3 is TGTGCCTGGAGTCGGGACAGGGGGCTCGAGCAGTACTTC. This encodes CAWSRDRGLEQYF.

This rearrangement joins TRBV6-6 to TRBJ1-2, with 7 bases lining up with TRBD1. The CDR3 extends over 16 amino acids. J lost 6 bases, V lost 5 bases, and 15 bases had no gene match. The germline V gene has CDR1 MNHNY and CDR2 SVGAGI (reference sequence). This chain's CDR3 is CASSQRQGKVLHGYTF. In DNA form, the CDR3 reads TGTGCCAGCAGTCAAAGACAGGGAAAGGTGTTGCATGGCTACACCTTC.

CDR3 sequence reads: CASSFGGTSNQPQHF. The CDR3 nucleotides are TGTGCCAGTAGTTTCGGGGGCACCAGCAATCAGCCCCAGCATTTT. This chain links TRBV19 with TRBJ1-5, with D maybe TRBD1 (6 bases). V gave up 5 bases and J gave up 1 base, with 12 bases separating them. Germline CDR1 is LNHDA and CDR2 is SQIVND (reference sequence). The CDR3 totals 15 residues.

J is TRBJ1-1 and V is TRBV12-5, with D tentatively TRBD1 (6 bases). Trimming stripped 5 bases from V and 1 base from J, with 11 bases between. There are 14 residues in the CDR3. Germline CDR1 reads LGHNT; CDR2 reads FRNRAP. The CDR3, as DNA: TGTGCTAGTGGTCAGGGGTTAACGAACACTGAAGCTTTCTTT. This codes for CASGQGLTNTEAFF.

This chain connects TRBV11-2 to TRBJ1-6, with 8 bases aligning to TRBD1. Germline-derived CDR1 and CDR2 are SGHAT and FQNNGV. CDR3 length: 16 residues. Trimming at V came to 3 bases and at J to 10 bases, leaving 11 bases not matched to a gene. The CDR3 DNA sequence: TGTGCCAGCAGCTTGGGCAGGGGGCGCCGGGAATCACCCCTCCACTTT. Encoded protein: CASSLGRGRRESPLHF.

This rearrangement joins TRBV7-8 to TRBJ2-7; tentatively, D is TRBD2 (6 bases). Trimming stripped 4 bases from V and 5 bases from J, with 9 bases between. This CDR3 is built from 12 residues. Per the germline V gene, CDR1 is SGHVS and CDR2 is FQNEAQ. CDR3 coding DNA: TGTGCCAGCAGCTCTCGGAGGGACGAGCAGTACTTC. Translation: CASSSRRDEQYF.

This rearrangement joins TRBV19 to TRBJ1-1, with 8 bases lining up with TRBD1. CDR1 is LNHDA and CDR2 is SQIVND in the germline V gene (reference sequence). V was pared by 4 bases and J by 1 base, with 5 bases of the junction left unmatched. The CDR3 loop spans 15 amino acids. The CDR3 spells CASSTPTGGNTEAFF. The CDR3 DNA is TGTGCCAGTAGTACCCCTACAGGGGGGAACACTGAAGCTTTCTTT.

V usage is TRBV7-9 and J usage is TRBJ2-2, with no clear D. Germline assignment: CDR1 SEHNR and CDR2 FQNEAQ (reference sequence). The CDR3 has 13 residues. V was shortened by 3 bases and J by 3 bases, with 5 bases between the two germline ends. CDR3 in amino acids: CASSLHDTGELFF. CDR3 coding DNA: TGTGCCAGCAGCTTGCACGACACCGGGGAGCTGTTTTTT.

The rearrangement uses TRBV7-9 and TRBJ2-7; 7 nucleotides align to TRBD2. Germline-derived CDR1 and CDR2 are SEHNR and FQNEAQ (reference sequence). CDR3 size: 14 residues. The junction had 4 bases not matched to a gene; V was cut back by 4 bases and J by 1 base. The CDR3 spells CASSYTSESYEQYF. Here the CDR3 DNA reads TGTGCCAGCAGCTACACTAGCGAGTCCTACGAGCAGTACTTC. Looking up the rest from reference TRBV7-9 and TRBJ2-7 gives the full variable domain: DTGVSQNPRHKITKRGQNVTFRCDPISEHNRLYWYRQTLGQGPEFLTYFQNEAQLEKSRLLSDRFSAERPKGSFSTLEIQRTEQGDSAMYLCASSYTSESYEQYFGPGTRLTVT.

The chain combines TRBV5-1 with TRBJ1-4; 7 positions match TRBD1. The CDR3 covers 15 residues. From germline, CDR1 is SGHRS and CDR2 YFSETQ. J gave up 3 bases and V 4 bases, and 6 bases lay outside the gene matches. DNA of the CDR3: TGCGCCAGCAGCGCCGCCGGGACAGCTAATGAAAAACTGTTTTTT. This translates into CASSAAGTANEKLFF.

J is TRBJ2-4 and V is TRBV5-1, with D perhaps matching TRBD2 (5 bases). Germline V gene data show CDR1 as SGHRS and CDR2 as YFSETQ. Trimming left V 0 bases short and J 3 bases short, with 13 bases between. This CDR3 is 16 amino acids long. CDR3 loop: CASSLVWTDNKNIQYF. The CDR3 DNA sequence: TGCGCCAGCAGCTTGGTCTGGACTGACAACAAAAACATTCAGTACTTC.

The chain combines TRBV28 with TRBJ2-7; 12 nucleotides agree with TRBD1. Germline V CDR1 and CDR2: MDHEN, SYDVKM. Losses at the gene ends were 5 bases for V and 5 bases for J; bases not matched to a gene: 7. This CDR3 contains 15 residues. The CDR3 sequence is CASSPTGTGGHEQYF. The CDR3 bases are TGTGCCAGCAGTCCTACTGGGACAGGGGGCCACGAGCAGTACTTC.

This chain connects TRBV6-6 to TRBJ1-1, with D uncertain. Trimming took off 4 bases at V and 4 bases at J, with 16 bases between the two ends. This CDR3 region has 15 residues. In germline, CDR1 is MNHNY, CDR2 SVGAGI (reference sequence). The DNA for the CDR3 is TGTGCCAGCAGTTTGCCGGGGTCGTTGAGCACTGAAGCTTTCTTT. Translated: CASSLPGSLSTEAFF.

This clone was seen just once. The V gene is TRBV9, the J gene TRBJ1-2; unclear D gene. The germline gives CDR1 SGDLS, CDR2 YYNGEE. V was pared by 4 bases and J by 8 bases, with 18 bases between. The CDR3 is 14 residues long. The CDR3 DNA follows: TGTGCCAGCAGCCGCGGTAGTAGGGTTAAAGGCTACACCTTC. This sequence encodes CASSRGSRVKGYTF.

This clone was observed once. The CDR3 DNA reads as TGCGCCAGCAGCCAGCAGGGGGGAGACACCGGGGAGCTGTTTTTT. The encoded protein is CASSQQGGDTGELFF. V is TRBV5-1 and J is TRBJ2-2; D may be TRBD1 (7 bases). Germline V gene lookup returns CDR1 SGHRS and CDR2 YFSETQ. V lost 4 bases and J lost 3, with 13 bases in between. The CDR3 is made up of 15 amino acids.

As regards this clone: This CDR3 is also generated by other DNA sequences in the sample. This chain uses TRBV15 with TRBJ1-1; the D is unclear. The V end was cut by 0 bases, the J end by 1 base, with 6 bases between. This CDR3 has 14 residues. CDR1 LNHNV and CDR2 YYDKDF come from the germline V gene (reference sequence). The CDR3 bases are TGTGCCACCAGCAGAGATCTGGGGAACACTGAAGCTTTCTTT. The encoded protein is CATSRDLGNTEAFF. Together with reference TRBV15 and TRBJ1-1, the CDR3 gives the full variable domain: DAMVIQNPRYQVTQFGKPVTLSCSQTLNHNVMYWYQQKSSQAPKLLFHYYDKDFNNEADTPDNFQSRRPNTSFCFLDIRSPGLGDTAMYLCATSRDLGNTEAFFGQGTRLTVV.

The CDR3: CASSLRSGGLNEKLFF. The CDR3 DNA follows: TGTGCCAGCAGTTTAAGATCGGGGGGCCTAAATGAAAAACTGTTTTTT. The chain is built from TRBV28 and TRBJ1-4; D perhaps matches TRBD1 (6 bases). The CDR3 spans 16 residues. Germline CDR1 and CDR2: MDHEN and SYDVKM. V dropped 2 bases and J dropped 5 bases, with 15 bases sitting between them. The full variable domain, its missing parts supplied by reference TRBV28 and TRBJ1-4, is DVKVTQSSRYLVKRTGEKVFLECVQDMDHENMFWYRQDPGLGLRLIYFSYDVKMKEKGDIPEGYSVSREKKERFSLILESASTNQTSMYLCASSLRSGGLNEKLFFGSGTQLSVL.

The CDR3 DNA reads as TGTGCCAGCATAGTTGGGGCCATGAACACTGAAGCTTTCTTT. Encoded protein: CASIVGAMNTEAFF. V gene TRBV28 combines with J gene TRBJ1-1; TRBD1 might be the D (5 bases). This CDR3 comprises 14 residues. Trimming took 7 bases from V and 0 from J, leaving 12 bases between them. The germline V gene encodes CDR1 MDHEN and CDR2 SYDVKM.

CDR3 DNA sequence: TGTGCCAGCAGCTTCAATCTTAGCACAGATACGCAGTATTTT. Encoded protein: CASSFNLSTDTQYF. The chain is built from TRBV7-9 and TRBJ2-3, with D hard to call. CDR3 length: 14 amino acids. CDR1 is SEHNR, CDR2 FQNEAQ, per germline (reference sequence). V lost 3 bases to trimming and J lost 0 bases, with 7 bases between them.

This rearrangement joins TRBV4-3 to TRBJ2-6, with D unclear. The germline gives CDR1 LGHNA, CDR2 YSLEER. The V end lost 1 base, the J end lost 4 bases, and 8 bases lay between the germline ends. The CDR3 loop spans 15 amino acids. The CDR3 protein is CASSQVTAGANVLTF. CDR3 coding DNA: TGCGCCAGCAGCCAAGTAACGGCCGGGGCCAACGTCCTGACTTTC.

The CDR3 nucleotides read TGTGCCAGCTCACCGAACCCAAGAGGCGTGAACACTGAAGCTTTCTTT. It yields the protein CASSPNPRGVNTEAFF. J is TRBJ1-1 and V is TRBV18; D is unclear. The CDR3 is 16 residues long. V lost 3 bases and J 0 bases, leaving 14 bases between the germline ends. The V gene's germline CDR1 is KGHSH and CDR2 LQKENI.